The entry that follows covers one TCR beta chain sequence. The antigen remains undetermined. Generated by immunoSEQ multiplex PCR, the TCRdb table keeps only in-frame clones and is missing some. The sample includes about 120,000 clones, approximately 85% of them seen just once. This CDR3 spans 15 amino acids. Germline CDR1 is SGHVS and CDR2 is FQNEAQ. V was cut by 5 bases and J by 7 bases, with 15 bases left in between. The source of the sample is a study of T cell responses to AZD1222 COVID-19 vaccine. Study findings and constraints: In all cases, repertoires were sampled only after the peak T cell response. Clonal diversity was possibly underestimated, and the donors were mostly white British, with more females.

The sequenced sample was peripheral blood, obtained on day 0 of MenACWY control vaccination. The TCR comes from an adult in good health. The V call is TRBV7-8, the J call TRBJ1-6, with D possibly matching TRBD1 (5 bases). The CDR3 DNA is TGTGCCAGCAGCCCCATGGACAAGCCAAATTCACCCCTCCACTTT. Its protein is CASSPMDKPNSPLHF. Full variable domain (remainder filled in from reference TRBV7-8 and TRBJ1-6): GAGVSQSPRYKVAKRGQDVALRCDPISGHVSLFWYQQALGQGPEFLTYFQNEAQLDKSGLPSDRFFAERPEGSVSTLKIQRTQQEDSAVYLCASSPMDKPNSPLHFGNGTRLTVT.